This TCR beta chain was recorded in a study of CD8 T cells in ankylosing spondylitis. Of note for this clonotype: What it recognizes is unknown.

Study outcomes and limitations: Researchers reportedly found disease-linked clones significantly enriched in matched ankylosing spondylitis synovial fluid. Disease-linked clones bore a CD8+ phenotype and were relatively rare in peripheral blood.

With molecular barcodes, quantitative 5'-RACE was used to make the TCR beta libraries. One entry per CDR3 protein, called by TCRdb with MiXCR from the 5' RACE reads. This table holds 200,000 to 250,000 distinct CDR3 sequences, roughly a tenth found once. Material: blood, either unsorted or a sorted T cell fraction (not recorded which). The receptor was derived from a male donor with ankylosing spondylitis or in good health (not recorded which).

CDR3 protein: CASSDRGPGELFF. CDR3 DNA sequence: TGTGCCAGCAGCGATCGGGGTCCCGGGGAGCTGTTTTTT. This chain links TRBV7-3 with TRBJ2-2; tentatively, D is TRBD2 (5 bases). Trimming took off 5 bases at V and 6 bases at J, with 10 bases between the two ends. CDR1 and CDR2 from the germline V gene are SGHTA and FQGTGA. The CDR3 has 13 residues.